This T cell receptor (beta chain) comes out of a study of T cell responses to AZD1222 COVID-19 vaccine. As for the study in general: Second-dose intervals near 4 or 12 weeks were combined. General study findings and limits: Reportedly, nearly half the spike-specific TCRs target unmutated variant regions. Among the donors, most were white British and more were female, and clonal diversity was possibly underestimated.

Only in-frame clones appear in the TCRdb table, and some are missing; sequencing was by immunoSEQ multiplex PCR. The data show 150,000 to 160,000 clones, 90% seen once. This CDR3 comprises 18 residues. Germline CDR1 reads LGHNT; CDR2 reads FRNRAP. V lost 0 bases, J lost 4 bases, and 7 bases stayed unmatched. As for this clone: Its antigen remains unknown.

The material sequenced was peripheral blood, taken on day 0 of AZD1222 vaccination. The origin of this receptor is an adult in good health. The chain carries TRBV12-5 and TRBJ2-2; 11 positions match TRBD1. Written as DNA, the CDR3 is TGTGCTAGTGGTTTGGTCCCTGACGGGACAGGGGGCACCGGGGAGCTGTTTTTT. As protein: CASGLVPDGTGGTGELFF.